The T cell receptor beta chain under discussion was sequenced for a study of beta chain features in type 1 diabetes. The study reverse transcribed the entire isolated RNA, so it sequenced expressed TCRB transcripts. The table came from immunoSEQ multiplex PCR; TCRdb's copy has only in-frame clones and leaves some out. The data show around 340,000 clones, less than 20% seen once. Germline CDR1 is DFQATT and CDR2 is SNEGSKA (reference sequence). Trimming removed 8 bases from V and 6 bases from J, with 10 bases in between. The CDR3 is 11 residues long. Sequenced sample: naive CD4+ T cells from blood. This TCR derives from a woman younger than 35 in good health. The J gene is TRBJ1-4, the V gene TRBV20-1; D might be TRBD1 (6 bases). The CDR3 region is CSFKGDEKLFF. The CDR3, as DNA: TGCAGTTTCAAGGGGGATGAAAAACTGTTTTTT.